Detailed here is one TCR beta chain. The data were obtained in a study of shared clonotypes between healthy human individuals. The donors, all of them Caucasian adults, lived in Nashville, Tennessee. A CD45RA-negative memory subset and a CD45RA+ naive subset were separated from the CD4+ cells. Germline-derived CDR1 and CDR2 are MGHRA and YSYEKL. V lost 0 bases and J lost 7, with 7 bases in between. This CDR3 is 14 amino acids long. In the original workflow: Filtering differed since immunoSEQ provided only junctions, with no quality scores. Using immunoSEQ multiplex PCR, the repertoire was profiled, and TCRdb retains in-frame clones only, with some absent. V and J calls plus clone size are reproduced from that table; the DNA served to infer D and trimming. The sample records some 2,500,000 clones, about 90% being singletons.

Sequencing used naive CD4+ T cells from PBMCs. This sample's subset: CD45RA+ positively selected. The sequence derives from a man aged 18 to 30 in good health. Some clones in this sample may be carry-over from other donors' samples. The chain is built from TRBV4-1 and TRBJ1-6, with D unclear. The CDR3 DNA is TGCGCCAGCAGCCAAGATCACAGCAATTCACCCCTCCACTTT. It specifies CASSQDHSNSPLHF.